The 3 T cell receptor beta chains below were found in one sample sequenced in a study of CD8+ T cells in alopecia areata. Treatment indicated: oral pan-JAK inhibitor, 5-10 mg twice daily. The sequencing template was cDNA reverse transcribed from extracted RNA. Method: immunoSEQ multiplex PCR; TCRdb's copy keeps in-frame clones and lacks some. Of some 190,000 clones in the sample, approximately 70% are singletons; the top ten hold around 1.3%. Here the sequenced sample was CD4+ T cells sorted from blood, taken around week 42, from a patient treated with tofacitinib. These receptors all come from a human donor with alopecia areata.

The rearrangement uses TRBV4-3 and TRBJ2-3; 12 nucleotides align to TRBD2. The CDR3 runs 19 residues. V lost 3 bases and J lost 4; bases outside the gene matches: 14. The V gene's germline CDR1 is LGHNA and CDR2 YSLEER. The CDR3 region has the DNA TGCGCCAGCAGCCACACTCGGCTAGCGGGGGGGCTCCCCGCAGATACGCAGTATTTT. It yields the protein CASSHTRLAGGLPADTQYF.

The table lists this clone with a few counts. The chain combines TRBV7-3 with TRBJ1-1; D not resolved. The germline CDR1 and CDR2 sequences are SGHTA and FQGTGA. The CDR3 loop spans 14 amino acids. V lost 5 bases, J lost 8 bases, and 18 bases lay in between. In DNA form, the CDR3 reads TGTGCCAGCAGCCCGGTGGGTCAGACTTTAGAAGCTTTCTTT. Encoded protein: CASSPVGQTLEAFF.

The rearrangement joins TRBV7-2 to TRBJ2-3; 13 bases align to TRBD2. The CDR3 spans 18 residues. Trimming at V came to 5 bases and at J to 4 bases, leaving 12 bases not matched to a gene. Germline-derived CDR1 and CDR2 are SGHTA and FQGNSA. This chain's CDR3 is CASSLPTSGGAGADTQYF. The CDR3 nucleotides are TGTGCCAGCAGCCTCCCAACTAGCGGGGGGGCCGGCGCAGATACGCAGTATTTT. Looking up the rest from reference TRBV7-2 and TRBJ2-3 gives the full variable domain: GAGVSQSPSNKVTEKGKDVELRCDPISGHTALYWYRQSLGQGLEFLIYFQGNSAPDKSGLPSDRFSAERTGGSVSTLTIQRTQQEDSAVYLCASSLPTSGGAGADTQYFGPGTRLTVL.